This T cell receptor beta chain was identified during a study of neurological immune-mediated disorders. Overall study findings and caveats: The greatest degree of TCR clonal expansion was observed in HTLV-1-associated myelopathy, with the lowest in multiple sclerosis, below that of healthy controls.

This clonotype was counted a few times. As yet, its antigen is unknown. The CDR3 runs to 10 residues. Germline V gene sequence: CDR1 DFQATT, CDR2 SNEGSKA (reference sequence). The V end lost 6 bases, the J end lost 8 bases, and 8 bases lay between the germline ends. Synthesis of cDNA was performed by 5'RACE using 10-nucleotide random UMIs. Over 170 million TCR-beta sequences (from 15-18 subjects) were yielded by each sequencing run. TCRdb ran MiXCR on the 5' RACE reads and lists one entry per CDR3 protein. The table has about 59,000 distinct CDR3 sequences, around 24% seen once. Time point reported: technical triplicate 2. The study built unsorted libraries from 2 million PBMCs kept at -80 C.

The clonotype originates from a man between 60 and 70 years old with HTLV-1-associated myelopathy (HAM/TSP). The sequenced material came from PBMCs. The rearrangement links TRBV20-1 to TRBJ2-1, with D possibly matching TRBD2 (5 bases). This chain's CDR3 is CSAKRDEQFF. DNA of the CDR3: TGCAGTGCAAAGAGGGATGAGCAGTTCTTC.